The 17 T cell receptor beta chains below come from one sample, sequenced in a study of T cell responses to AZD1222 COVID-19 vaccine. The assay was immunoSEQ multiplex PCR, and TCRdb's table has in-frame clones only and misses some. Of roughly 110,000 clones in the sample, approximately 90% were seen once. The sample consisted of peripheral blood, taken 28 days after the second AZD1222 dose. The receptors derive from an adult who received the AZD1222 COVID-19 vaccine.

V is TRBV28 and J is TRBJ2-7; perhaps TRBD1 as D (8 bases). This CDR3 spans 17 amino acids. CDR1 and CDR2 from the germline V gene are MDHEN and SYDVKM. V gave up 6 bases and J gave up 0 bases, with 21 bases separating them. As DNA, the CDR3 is TGTGCCAGCAGCTGGCCAACAGGGGGGGGTATCTCCTACGAGCAGTACTTC. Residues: CASSWPTGGGISYEQYF.

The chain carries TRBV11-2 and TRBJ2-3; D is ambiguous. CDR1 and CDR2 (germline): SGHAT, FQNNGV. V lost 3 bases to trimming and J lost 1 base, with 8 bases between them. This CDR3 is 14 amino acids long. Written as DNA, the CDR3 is TGTGCCAGCAGCTTTAACCCCGGCACAGATACGCAGTATTTT. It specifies CASSFNPGTDTQYF.

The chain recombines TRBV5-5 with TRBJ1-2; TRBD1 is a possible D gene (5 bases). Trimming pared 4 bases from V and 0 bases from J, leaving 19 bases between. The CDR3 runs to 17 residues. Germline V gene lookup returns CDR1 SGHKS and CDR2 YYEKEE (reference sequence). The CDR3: CASSPSTGGSSNYGYTF. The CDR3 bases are TGTGCCAGCAGCCCTAGCACCGGGGGAAGTTCTAACTATGGCTACACCTTC.

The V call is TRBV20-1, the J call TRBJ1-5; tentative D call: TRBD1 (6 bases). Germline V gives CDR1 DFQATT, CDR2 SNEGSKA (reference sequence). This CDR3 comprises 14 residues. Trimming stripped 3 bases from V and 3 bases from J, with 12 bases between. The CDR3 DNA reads TGCAGTGCTAGTGGGGGGACATCCAATCAGCCCCAGCATTTT. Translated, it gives CSASGGTSNQPQHF.

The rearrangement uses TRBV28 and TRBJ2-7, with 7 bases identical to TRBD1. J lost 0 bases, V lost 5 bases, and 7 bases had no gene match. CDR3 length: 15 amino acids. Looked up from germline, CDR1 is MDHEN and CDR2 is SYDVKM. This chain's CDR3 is CASSQPGQSSYEQYF. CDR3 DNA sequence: TGTGCCAGCAGTCAACCGGGACAGAGCTCCTACGAGCAGTACTTC.

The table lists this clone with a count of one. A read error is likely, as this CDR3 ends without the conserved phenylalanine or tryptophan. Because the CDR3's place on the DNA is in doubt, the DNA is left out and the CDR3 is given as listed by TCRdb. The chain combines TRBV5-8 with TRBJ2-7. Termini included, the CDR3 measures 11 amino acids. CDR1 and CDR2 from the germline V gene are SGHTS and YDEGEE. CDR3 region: CASSLEGRSYL.

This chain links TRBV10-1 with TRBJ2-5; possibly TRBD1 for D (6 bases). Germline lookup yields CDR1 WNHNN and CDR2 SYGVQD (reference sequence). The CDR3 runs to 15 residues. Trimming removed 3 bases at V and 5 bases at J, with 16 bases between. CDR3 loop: CASSDGGAGGETQYF. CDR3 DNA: TGCGCCAGCAGTGATGGGGGCGCCGGTGGGGAGACCCAGTACTTC.

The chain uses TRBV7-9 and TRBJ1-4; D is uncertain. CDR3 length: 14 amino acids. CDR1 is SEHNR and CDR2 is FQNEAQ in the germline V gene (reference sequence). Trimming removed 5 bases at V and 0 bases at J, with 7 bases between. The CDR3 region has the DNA TGTGCCAGCAGCGCTGTTACAACTAATGAAAAACTGTTTTTT. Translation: CASSAVTTNEKLFF.

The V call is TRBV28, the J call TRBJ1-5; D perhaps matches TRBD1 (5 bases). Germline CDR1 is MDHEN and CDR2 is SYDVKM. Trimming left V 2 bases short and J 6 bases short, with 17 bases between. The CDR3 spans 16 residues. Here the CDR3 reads CASSLGGGFNRQPQHF. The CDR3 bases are TGTGCCAGCAGTTTAGGGGGGGGTTTCAATCGTCAGCCCCAGCATTTT.

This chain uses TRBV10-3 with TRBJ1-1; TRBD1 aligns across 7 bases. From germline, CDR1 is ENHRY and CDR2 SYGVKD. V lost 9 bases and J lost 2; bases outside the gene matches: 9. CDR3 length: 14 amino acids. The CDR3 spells CAISRQGQNTEAFF. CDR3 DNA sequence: TGTGCCATAAGTAGACAGGGCCAAAACACTGAAGCTTTCTTT.

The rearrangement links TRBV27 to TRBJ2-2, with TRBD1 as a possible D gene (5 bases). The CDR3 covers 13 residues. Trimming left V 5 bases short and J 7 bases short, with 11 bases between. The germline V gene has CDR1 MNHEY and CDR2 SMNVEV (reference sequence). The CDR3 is CASSDKGIGELFF. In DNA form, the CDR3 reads TGTGCCAGCAGTGACAAGGGGATCGGGGAGCTGTTTTTT.

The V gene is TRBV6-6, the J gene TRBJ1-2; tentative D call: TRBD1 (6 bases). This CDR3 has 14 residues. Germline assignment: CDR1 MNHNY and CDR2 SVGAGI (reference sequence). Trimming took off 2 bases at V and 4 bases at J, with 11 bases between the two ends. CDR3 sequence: CASSYQGLGYGYTF. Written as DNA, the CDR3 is TGTGCCAGCAGTTACCAGGGGTTGGGCTATGGCTACACCTTC.

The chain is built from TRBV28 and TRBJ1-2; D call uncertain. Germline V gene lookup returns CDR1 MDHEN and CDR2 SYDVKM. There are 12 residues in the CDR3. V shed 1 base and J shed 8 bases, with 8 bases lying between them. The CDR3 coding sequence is TGTGCCAGCAGTTTATATCTCGGGGGCTACACCTTC. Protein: CASSLYLGGYTF.

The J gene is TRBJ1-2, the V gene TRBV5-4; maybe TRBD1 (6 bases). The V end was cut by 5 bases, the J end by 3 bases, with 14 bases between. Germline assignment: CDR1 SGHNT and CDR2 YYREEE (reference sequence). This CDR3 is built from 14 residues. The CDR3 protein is CASSRGLTDYGYTF. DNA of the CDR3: TGTGCCAGCAGTCGGGGGCTGACCGACTATGGCTACACCTTC.

CDR3 sequence: CASSPTRRETQYF. CDR3 DNA: TGTGCCAGCAGCCCTACCAGGAGAGAGACCCAGTACTTC. The chain employs TRBV3-1 (or the pseudogene TRBV3-2) and TRBJ2-5; D gene uncertain. This CDR3 spans 13 amino acids. Germline V gene sequence: CDR1 LGHDT, CDR2 YNNKEL (reference sequence). Trimming took off 4 bases at V and 4 bases at J, with 10 bases between the two ends.

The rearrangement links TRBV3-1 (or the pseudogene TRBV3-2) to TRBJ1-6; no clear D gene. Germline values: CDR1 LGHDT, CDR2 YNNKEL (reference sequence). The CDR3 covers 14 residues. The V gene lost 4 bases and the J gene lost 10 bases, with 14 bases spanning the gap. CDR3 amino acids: CASSLERPGSPLHF. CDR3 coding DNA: TGTGCCAGCAGCCTAGAGAGGCCCGGGTCACCCCTCCACTTT.

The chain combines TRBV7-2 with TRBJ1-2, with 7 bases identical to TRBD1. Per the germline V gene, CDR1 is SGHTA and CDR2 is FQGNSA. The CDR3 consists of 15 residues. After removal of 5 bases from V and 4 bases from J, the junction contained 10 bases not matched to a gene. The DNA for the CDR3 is TGTGCCAGCAGCCTAGGACAGGCCCTGTCCTATGGCTACACCTTC. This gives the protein CASSLGQALSYGYTF.